The 22 T cell receptor beta chains listed next were all sequenced from one sample in a study of blood T cell repertoires in COVID-19. Measured with immunoSEQ multiplex PCR; TCRdb has only the in-frame clones, and not every one. The sample lists roughly 410,000 clones, about 89% seen once, with 1.2% in the top ten. Sequenced input: peripheral blood. Source of these receptors: a man aged 40-55 years with acute or convalescent COVID-19.

This chain links TRBV6-5 with TRBJ1-4; D call uncertain. V was shortened by 6 bases and J by 2 bases, with 4 bases between the two germline ends. The CDR3 consists of 12 residues. The germline V gene encodes CDR1 MNHEY and CDR2 SVGAGI. CDR3 bases: TGTGCCAGCAGGAGCACTAATGAAAAACTGTTTTTT. Encoded protein: CASRSTNEKLFF.

V is TRBV19 and J is TRBJ1-1, with no clear D. CDR1 and CDR2 (germline): LNHDA, SQIVND (reference sequence). The CDR3 is 13 amino acids. The V end was cut by 7 bases, the J end by 6 bases, with 15 bases between. In nucleotides, the CDR3 is TGTGCCAGTAACGAACGGGAGGCTCCTGAAGCTTTCTTT. Its protein product is CASNEREAPEAFF. Full variable domain (outside the CDR3, taken from reference TRBV19 and TRBJ1-1): DGGITQSPKYLFRKEGQNVTLSCEQNLNHDAMYWYRQDPGQGLRLIYYSQIVNDFQKGDIAEGYSVSREKKESFPLTVTSAQKNPTAFYLCASNEREAPEAFFGQGTRLTVV.

This clone appeared once. V is TRBV11-2 and J is TRBJ2-5; the match to TRBD2 covers 8 bases. The V segment lost 1 base and the J segment 1 base; nucleotides outside the gene matches: 2. This CDR3 spans 15 amino acids. Germline loops: CDR1 SGHAT, CDR2 FQNNGV. The chain's CDR3 is CASSLAGGLQETQYF. DNA for the CDR3: TGTGCCAGCAGCTTAGCGGGGGGGCTCCAAGAGACCCAGTACTTC.

V is TRBV5-1 and J is TRBJ2-1; 7 bases line up with TRBD1. Germline CDR1 reads SGHRS; CDR2 reads YFSETQ. V trimming: 2 bases; J trimming: 3 bases; junction bases outside the gene matches: 8. This CDR3 spans 16 amino acids. The CDR3 region is CASSLSGTVDYNEQFF. In DNA, the CDR3 is TGCGCCAGCAGCTTATCCGGGACAGTAGACTACAATGAGCAGTTCTTC.

The chain employs TRBV5-4 and TRBJ2-7; 8 bases map to TRBD1. With 4 bases clipped from V and 2 bases from J, the junction kept 5 bases outside the gene matches. This CDR3 is built from 14 residues. Germline V gene sequence: CDR1 SGHNT, CDR2 YYREEE (reference sequence). The CDR3 coding sequence is TGTGCCAGCAGCCCTAGGACAGGGCCCTACGAGCAGTACTTC. Its translation: CASSPRTGPYEQYF.

This clone was detected once. The rearrangement uses TRBV11-2 and TRBJ1-6; D call uncertain. Trimming removed 5 bases at V and 0 bases at J, with 11 bases between. Germline assignment: CDR1 SGHAT and CDR2 FQNNGV. The CDR3 extends over 16 amino acids. CDR3 sequence: CASSPLKSSYNSPLHF. DNA for the CDR3: TGTGCCAGCAGCCCTCTGAAGAGCTCCTATAATTCACCCCTCCACTTT.

This chain connects TRBV7-2 to TRBJ2-1, with a possible D match to TRBD1 (6 bases). Looked up from germline, CDR1 is SGHTA and CDR2 is FQGNSA. V was pared by 0 bases and J by 6 bases, with 21 bases between. This CDR3 comprises 18 residues. The DNA for the CDR3 is TGTGCCAGCAGCTTAGCGTCTTTATTCAGGACAGATAGCAATGAGCAGTTCTTC. Amino acids: CASSLASLFRTDSNEQFF.

The chain couples TRBV5-1 to TRBJ2-7, with D perhaps matching TRBD2 (6 bases). The CDR3 spans 14 residues. Between the trimmed V and J ends, which lost 4 bases and 2 bases, there was a span of 13 bases. Germline V gene sequence: CDR1 SGHRS, CDR2 YFSETQ. CDR3 DNA: TGCGCCAGCAGCCTAGGGACTCAGACCTACGAGCAGTACTTC. Its protein is CASSLGTQTYEQYF. The whole variable domain, remainder taken from reference TRBV5-1 and TRBJ2-7, is KAGVTQTPRYLIKTRGQQVTLSCSPISGHRSVSWYQQTPGQGLQFLFEYFSETQRNKGNFPGRFSGRQFSNSRSEMNVSTLELGDSALYLCASSLGTQTYEQYFGPGTRLTVT.

The chain is built from TRBV6-2 or TRBV6-3 and TRBJ1-2, with a tentative D call TRBD1 (6 bases). V lost 2 bases to trimming and J lost 4 bases, with 14 bases between them. The CDR3 consists of 15 residues. Per germline, CDR1 MNHEY and CDR2 SVGEGT. The CDR3 region is CASSYAAGVGYGYTF. The CDR3 DNA follows: TGTGCCAGCAGTTACGCGGCAGGGGTCGGCTATGGCTACACCTTC.

This clone has only one observation. V is TRBV15 and J is TRBJ2-7; 10 nucleotides match TRBD1. This CDR3 is built from 13 residues. Germline CDR1 and CDR2: LNHNV and YYDKDF (reference sequence). V shed 8 bases and J 3 bases; nucleotides not matched to a gene: 4. The CDR3 coding sequence is TGTGCCACCGGTAGGGACAGGGGCTACGAGCAGTACTTC. It translates to CATGRDRGYEQYF.

This rearrangement joins TRBV4-3 to TRBJ2-6; 7 bases match TRBD1. The CDR3 contains 18 residues. V shed 1 base and J 0 bases; nucleotides not matched to a gene: 6. Germline V gene lookup returns CDR1 LGHNA and CDR2 YSLEER. The CDR3 spells CASSQVGTANSGANVLTF. The CDR3 bases are TGCGCCAGCAGCCAAGTTGGGACAGCAAACTCTGGGGCCAACGTCCTGACTTTC.

This clone has just a few counts. The rearrangement uses TRBV27 and TRBJ1-2, with 7 bases matching TRBD1. The V gene's germline CDR1 is MNHEY and CDR2 SMNVEV (reference sequence). The CDR3 spans 12 residues. Trimming cost V 5 bases and J 6 bases; bases outside gene matches: 3. The CDR3, as DNA: TGTGCCAGCAGTACAGGGGTCCATGGCTACACCTTC. Translated: CASSTGVHGYTF.

V usage is TRBV7-3 and J usage is TRBJ1-6; D might be TRBD1 (6 bases). The V end lost 6 bases, the J end lost 6 bases, and 12 bases lay between the germline ends. This CDR3 comprises 14 residues. The germline V gene encodes CDR1 SGHTA and CDR2 FQGTGA. The CDR3 here is CASSSGGANSPLHF. The CDR3 DNA reads TGTGCCAGCAGTTCGGGGGGCGCTAATTCACCCCTCCACTTT.

The chain has TRBV7-3 and TRBJ2-3, with 11 bases identical to TRBD2. Germline CDR1 and CDR2: SGHTA and FQGTGA. The CDR3 contains 15 residues. The junction had 7 bases not matched to a gene; V was cut back by 5 bases and J by 6 bases. The CDR3 loop is CASSPTSGSYDTQYF. CDR3 DNA sequence: TGTGCCAGCAGCCCTACTAGCGGGAGTTATGATACGCAGTATTTT.

The chain couples TRBV9 to TRBJ1-5, with D possibly being TRBD1 (6 bases). CDR1 SGDLS and CDR2 YYNGEE come from the germline V gene. The CDR3 has 14 residues. V was shortened by 3 bases and J by 0 bases, with 7 bases between the two germline ends. CDR3 sequence (DNA): TGTGCCAGCAGCGGACAGGATAGCAATCAGCCCCAGCATTTT. Protein sequence: CASSGQDSNQPQHF.

The chain links TRBV5-6 to TRBJ2-3, with D perhaps matching TRBD1 (6 bases). The ends were cut back, 1 base at V and 4 bases at J, with 13 bases in the middle. The CDR3 extends over 15 amino acids. The germline V gene has CDR1 SGHDT and CDR2 YYEEEE. The CDR3 protein is CASSLPGDVADTQYF. The CDR3 region has the DNA TGTGCCAGCAGCTTGCCAGGGGATGTTGCAGATACGCAGTATTTT.

In this sample, this clone turned up a few times. The rearrangement uses TRBV12-3 or TRBV12-4 and TRBJ1-5, with no clear D. This CDR3 spans 12 amino acids. The V gene lost 7 bases and the J gene lost 3 bases, with 7 bases spanning the gap. The CDR3 region is CASTAYNQPQHF. Written as DNA, the CDR3 is TGTGCCAGCACCGCGTACAATCAGCCCCAGCATTTT.

About this clone: Additional DNA sequences in this sample encode the identical CDR3. The chain recombines TRBV19 with TRBJ2-7; a weak D match, TRBD1 (5 bases). The CDR3 loop spans 14 amino acids. V was pared by 1 base and J by 1 base, with 8 bases between. Germline V gives CDR1 LNHDA, CDR2 SQIVND (reference sequence). CDR3 nucleotides: TGTGCCAGTAGTATAGGGGCAGGGTCCTACGAGCAGTACTTC. Translated, it gives CASSIGAGSYEQYF. Full variable domain (outside the CDR3, taken from reference TRBV19 and TRBJ2-7): DGGITQSPKYLFRKEGQNVTLSCEQNLNHDAMYWYRQDPGQGLRLIYYSQIVNDFQKGDIAEGYSVSREKKESFPLTVTSAQKNPTAFYLCASSIGAGSYEQYFGPGTRLTVT.

This CDR3 is CASSTTSLRKYGYTF. The CDR3 nucleotides read TGTGCCAGCAGCACTACCTCTTTGAGGAAGTATGGCTACACCTTC. The rearrangement uses TRBV11-1 and TRBJ1-2; no definite D call. The CDR3 length is 15 residues. V was pared by 5 bases and J by 5 bases, with 18 bases between. Germline V gene sequence: CDR1 SGHAT, CDR2 FQDESV (reference sequence).

As for this clone: At one end, the junction sequence differs from germline, possibly due to a read error. The rearrangement uses TRBV12-3 or TRBV12-4 and TRBJ2-1; 8 bases are shared with TRBD1. The CDR3 sequence is 11 residues long. Here the CDR3 reads CASGMRDRLIF. In DNA form, the CDR3 reads TGTGCCAGCGGGATGAGGGACAGGCTGATCTTC.

The V and J genes are TRBV6-5 and TRBJ1-1; D may be TRBD1 (5 bases). Trimming pared 11 bases from V and 6 bases from J, leaving 13 bases between. The CDR3 loop spans 11 amino acids. The germline V gene has CDR1 MNHEY and CDR2 SVGAGI. The CDR3 DNA reads as TGTGCCCGGTCGGGGGGTGCTGAAGCTTTCTTT. Amino acid sequence: CARSGGAEAFF.

This sequence joins TRBV14 and TRBJ1-2; possibly TRBD1 for D (5 bases). The CDR3 sequence is 15 residues long. V was clipped by 0 bases and J by 6 bases, with 14 bases between them. From germline, CDR1 is SGHDN and CDR2 FVKESK. In DNA, the CDR3 is TGTGCCAGCAGCCAAGATTTAAGCAGGGAGGATGGCTACACCTTC. This translates into CASSQDLSREDGYTF.